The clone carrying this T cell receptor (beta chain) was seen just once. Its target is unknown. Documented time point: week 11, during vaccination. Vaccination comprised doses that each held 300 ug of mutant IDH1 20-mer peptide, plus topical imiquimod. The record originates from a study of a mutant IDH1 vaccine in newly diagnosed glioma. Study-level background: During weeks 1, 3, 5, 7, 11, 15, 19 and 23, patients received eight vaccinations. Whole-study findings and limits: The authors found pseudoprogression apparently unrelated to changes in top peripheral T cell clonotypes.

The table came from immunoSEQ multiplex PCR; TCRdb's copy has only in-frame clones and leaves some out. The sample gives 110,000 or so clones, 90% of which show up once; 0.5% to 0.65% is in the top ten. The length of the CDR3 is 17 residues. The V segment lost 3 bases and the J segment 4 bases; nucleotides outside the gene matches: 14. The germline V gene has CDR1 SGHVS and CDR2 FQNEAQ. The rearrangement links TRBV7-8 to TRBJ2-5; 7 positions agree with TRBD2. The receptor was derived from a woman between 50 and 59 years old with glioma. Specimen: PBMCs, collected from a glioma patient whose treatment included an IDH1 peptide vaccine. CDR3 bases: TGTGCCAGCAGCTTTCCTAGGGGAGGGGTAGGAGGAGAGACCCAGTACTTC. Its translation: CASSFPRGGVGGETQYF.